This is a list of T cell receptor beta chains from one sample in a study of vaccination and CD4 T cells after COVID-19. These receptors lack a known antigen. TCRdb independently ran MiXCR on the PCR reads; one entry per CDR3 protein. The sample contains more than 15,000 distinct CDR3 sequences, 45% to 60% of which appear only once. Specimen: CD4+ T cells from blood, cultured in vitro. All receptors derive from a human donor who had recovered from COVID-19. Both conserved end residues are part of each CDR3. A D gene is named only where the DNA matches it firmly. Size is stated for part of the rows, as once, few or many counts, or as a class when the clone is expanded.

V gene: TRBV11-2
D gene: TRBD1
J gene: TRBJ2-5
CDR3 length: 15
clone size: -
CDR3 DNA: TGTGCCAGCATCGCCACCACAGGGGTCCTGGGGACCCAGTACTTC
CDR3 protein: CASIATTGVLGTQYF

V gene: TRBV10-3
D gene: TRBD2
J gene: TRBJ2-3
CDR3 length: 14
clone size: -
CDR3 DNA: TGTGCCACCCAGGGACTAGCGGGGGGGCCTACGCAGTATTTT
CDR3 protein: CATQGLAGGPTQYF

V gene: TRBV5-1
D gene: -
J gene: TRBJ1-3
CDR3 length: 15
clone size: -
CDR3 DNA: TGCGCCAGCAGCTTGGACGGATTCTCTGGAAACACCATATATTTT
CDR3 protein: CASSLDGFSGNTIYF

V gene: TRBV6-1
D gene: TRBD2
J gene: TRBJ2-3
CDR3 length: 13
clone size: few
CDR3 DNA: TGTGCCAGCAGTGGCGGGGGGAGAGATACGCAGTATTTT
CDR3 protein: CASSGGGRDTQYF

V gene: TRBV6-1
D gene: -
J gene: TRBJ2-7
CDR3 length: 13
clone size: large
CDR3 DNA: TGTGCCAGCGCCAGAGGTGGCTCCTACGAGCAGTACTTC
CDR3 protein: CASARGGSYEQYF

V gene: TRBV6-5
D gene: -
J gene: TRBJ1-1
CDR3 length: 15
clone size: -
CDR3 DNA: TGTGCCAGCAGTTACTGGGGGGGAGGCCGCACTGAAGCTTTCTTT
CDR3 protein: CASSYWGGGRTEAFF

V gene: TRBV2
D gene: -
J gene: TRBJ2-7
CDR3 length: 12
clone size: -
CDR3 DNA: TGTGCCAGCAGCCGGGGGACCTACGAGCAGTACTTC
CDR3 protein: CASSRGTYEQYF

V gene: TRBV19
D gene: -
J gene: TRBJ2-5
CDR3 length: 13
clone size: -
CDR3 DNA: TGTGCCAGTAGGGATGGCGGACAAGAGACCCAGTACTTC
CDR3 protein: CASRDGGQETQYF

V gene: TRBV6-2/TRBV6-3
D gene: -
J gene: TRBJ2-7
CDR3 length: 14
clone size: few
CDR3 DNA: TGTGCCAGCAGTTTGGGGACGAACTCCTACGAGCAGTACTTC
CDR3 protein: CASSLGTNSYEQYF

V gene: TRBV10-3
D gene: -
J gene: TRBJ2-1
CDR3 length: 11
clone size: -
CDR3 DNA: TGTGCCGTCGCGCGAGACAATGAGCAGTTCTTC
CDR3 protein: CAVARDNEQFF

V gene: TRBV7-2
D gene: TRBD2
J gene: TRBJ2-7
CDR3 length: 15
clone size: -
CDR3 DNA: TGTGCCAGCAGCCGCACCCGGAGCGGGGACTACGGGCAGTACTTC
CDR3 protein: CASSRTRSGDYGQYF

V gene: TRBV2
D gene: -
J gene: TRBJ2-1
CDR3 length: 17
clone size: -
CDR3 DNA: TGTGCCAGCAGTGACAGTCGCCCGGGAAGCTCCTACAATGAGCAGTTCTTC
CDR3 protein: CASSDSRPGSSYNEQFF

V gene: TRBV20-1
D gene: TRBD1
J gene: TRBJ2-3
CDR3 length: 15
clone size: -
CDR3 DNA: TGCAGTGCTAGCGGACAGGGCGGAGGCACAGATACGCAGTATTTT
CDR3 protein: CSASGQGGGTDTQYF

V gene: TRBV7-9
D gene: -
J gene: TRBJ1-1
CDR3 length: 13
clone size: few
CDR3 DNA: TGTGCCAGCAGCTTATTAGGGGGGACTGAAGCTTTCTTT
CDR3 protein: CASSLLGGTEAFF

V gene: TRBV24-1
D gene: TRBD1
J gene: TRBJ1-4
CDR3 length: 15
clone size: once
CDR3 DNA: TGTGCCACCAGTGACTCGACAGGGCAGTTTGAAAAACTGTTTTTT
CDR3 protein: CATSDSTGQFEKLFF

V gene: TRBV30
D gene: -
J gene: TRBJ2-3
CDR3 length: 14
clone size: -
CDR3 DNA: TGTGCCTGGAGCCTCCGGGTTTTTACAGATACGCAGTATTTT
CDR3 protein: CAWSLRVFTDTQYF

V gene: TRBV5-4
D gene: -
J gene: TRBJ2-2
CDR3 length: 15
clone size: -
CDR3 DNA: TGTGCCAGCCACAGAGGGGCACCTGATACCGGGAAGCTGTTTTTT
CDR3 protein: CASHRGAPDTGKLFF

V gene: TRBV28
D gene: -
J gene: TRBJ1-6
CDR3 length: 17
clone size: -
CDR3 DNA: TGTGCCAGCAGTTTATCGGGAGCCCTCAGCAGGAATTCACCCCTCCACTTT
CDR3 protein: CASSLSGALSRNSPLHF

V gene: TRBV7-2
D gene: -
J gene: TRBJ2-3
CDR3 length: 16
clone size: -
CDR3 DNA: TGTGCCAGCAGCCTATACCCTACAGGGTCCCCAGATACGCAGTATTTT
CDR3 protein: CASSLYPTGSPDTQYF

V gene: TRBV6-2/TRBV6-3
D gene: TRBD2
J gene: TRBJ2-7
CDR3 length: 15
clone size: -
CDR3 DNA: TGTGCCAGCAGGGCAGCGTCGGGAGGTACCTACGAGCAGTACTTC
CDR3 protein: CASRAASGGTYEQYF

V gene: TRBV6-1
D gene: -
J gene: TRBJ1-1
CDR3 length: 15
clone size: once
CDR3 DNA: TGTGCCAGCAAACTGATCGGAACAGGGACCACTGAAGCTTTCTTT
CDR3 protein: CASKLIGTGTTEAFF

V gene: TRBV5-1
D gene: TRBD2
J gene: TRBJ2-5
CDR3 length: 16
clone size: -
CDR3 DNA: TGCGCCAGCAGCTTCCAATTGACTAGCAAAGATGAGACCCAGTACTTC
CDR3 protein: CASSFQLTSKDETQYF

V gene: TRBV20-1
D gene: TRBD1
J gene: TRBJ2-7
CDR3 length: 13
clone size: few
CDR3 DNA: TGCAGTGCGACAGGGGGGACGGAATACGAGCAGTACTTC
CDR3 protein: CSATGGTEYEQYF

V gene: TRBV6-2/TRBV6-3
D gene: -
J gene: TRBJ2-7
CDR3 length: 15
clone size: -
CDR3 DNA: TGTGCCAGCAGCACCATTGGGGCGACTACCTACGAGCAGTACTTC
CDR3 protein: CASSTIGATTYEQYF

V gene: TRBV7-3
D gene: -
J gene: TRBJ2-1
CDR3 length: 16
clone size: -
CDR3 DNA: TGTGCCAGCAGCTTAACGGGTGCGACTGTTTACAATGAGCAGTTCTTC
CDR3 protein: CASSLTGATVYNEQFF

V gene: TRBV7-8
D gene: -
J gene: TRBJ2-3
CDR3 length: 13
clone size: once
CDR3 DNA: TGTGCCAGCAGCCACGGACCCACAGATACGCAGTATTTT
CDR3 protein: CASSHGPTDTQYF

V gene: TRBV19
D gene: -
J gene: TRBJ1-6
CDR3 length: 14
clone size: -
CDR3 DNA: TGTGCCAGTAGCCACCAGGGAGGGAATTCACCCCTCCACTTT
CDR3 protein: CASSHQGGNSPLHF

V gene: TRBV30
D gene: -
J gene: TRBJ1-6
CDR3 length: 13
clone size: once
CDR3 DNA: TGTGCCTGGGCTGGGACCAATAATTCACCCCTCCACTTT
CDR3 protein: CAWAGTNNSPLHF

V gene: TRBV12-3/TRBV12-4
D gene: -
J gene: TRBJ1-1
CDR3 length: 15
clone size: -
CDR3 DNA: TGTGCCAGCAGTTCTACAGGGTGGCGGGACACTGAAGCTTTCTTT
CDR3 protein: CASSSTGWRDTEAFF

V gene: TRBV20-1
D gene: TRBD2
J gene: TRBJ2-3
CDR3 length: 16
clone size: -
CDR3 DNA: TGCAGTGCTCTGAGCGGGACTTCCGTCGGGTCGCATACGCAGTATTTT
CDR3 protein: CSALSGTSVGSHTQYF

V gene: TRBV10-3
D gene: TRBD2
J gene: TRBJ2-1
CDR3 length: 15
clone size: -
CDR3 DNA: TGTGCCATCAGTGAGCGGTCTAGCGGGGGCAATGAGCAGTTCTTC
CDR3 protein: CAISERSSGGNEQFF

V gene: TRBV28
D gene: -
J gene: TRBJ1-3
CDR3 length: 15
clone size: few
CDR3 DNA: TGTGCCAGCATCCCTACGGCAATCTCTGGAAACACCATATATTTT
CDR3 protein: CASIPTAISGNTIYF

V gene: TRBV18
D gene: -
J gene: TRBJ1-2
CDR3 length: 13
clone size: -
CDR3 DNA: TGTGCCAGCTCACCAAGCGTGACGGAACTCTACACCTTC
CDR3 protein: CASSPSVTELYTF

V gene: TRBV20-1
D gene: -
J gene: TRBJ2-7
CDR3 length: 13
clone size: -
CDR3 DNA: TGCAGTGCCACCATGTCGTCCTCCTACGAGCAGTACTTC
CDR3 protein: CSATMSSSYEQYF

V gene: TRBV10-3
D gene: -
J gene: TRBJ2-2
CDR3 length: 12
clone size: few
CDR3 DNA: TGTGCCATCAAGCCTTTCACCGGGGAGCTGTTTTTT
CDR3 protein: CAIKPFTGELFF

V gene: TRBV10-2
D gene: -
J gene: TRBJ2-3
CDR3 length: 14
clone size: -
CDR3 DNA: TGCGCCAGCAGTGAGTCGAGGTTGACAGATACGCAGTATTTT
CDR3 protein: CASSESRLTDTQYF

V gene: TRBV28
D gene: -
J gene: TRBJ1-2
CDR3 length: 15
clone size: -
CDR3 DNA: TGTGCCAGCTCCGAACGGGGGCGCCCCCTCTATGGCTACACCTTC
CDR3 protein: CASSERGRPLYGYTF

V gene: TRBV12-3/TRBV12-4
D gene: TRBD2
J gene: TRBJ2-1
CDR3 length: 16
clone size: -
CDR3 DNA: TGTGCCAGCAGTTTAGGGAGCGGGAGTGGCTACAATGAGCAGTTCTTC
CDR3 protein: CASSLGSGSGYNEQFF

V gene: TRBV7-2
D gene: -
J gene: TRBJ1-5
CDR3 length: 12
clone size: -
CDR3 DNA: TGTGCCAGCAGCCTGGGGACGAGCCCCCAGCATTTT
CDR3 protein: CASSLGTSPQHF

V gene: TRBV5-1
D gene: TRBD2
J gene: TRBJ2-1
CDR3 length: 15
clone size: -
CDR3 DNA: TGCGCCAGCAGCTCAACTAGCGGGAGGGAGAATGAGCAGTTCTTC
CDR3 protein: CASSSTSGRENEQFF

V gene: TRBV6-2/TRBV6-3
D gene: TRBD1
J gene: TRBJ1-5
CDR3 length: 14
clone size: -
CDR3 DNA: TGTGCCAGCAGTCAAACAGGGGCCCATCAGCCCCAGCATTTT
CDR3 protein: CASSQTGAHQPQHF

V gene: TRBV11-2
D gene: -
J gene: TRBJ1-1
CDR3 length: 16
clone size: -
CDR3 DNA: TGTGCCAGCAGCCCCAATATTGGGGGGCGGAACACTGAAGCTTTCTTT
CDR3 protein: CASSPNIGGRNTEAFF

V gene: TRBV5-1
D gene: -
J gene: TRBJ1-6
CDR3 length: 13
clone size: -
CDR3 DNA: TGCGCCAGCAGCCCTGGTCCCGATTCACCCCTCCACTTT
CDR3 protein: CASSPGPDSPLHF

V gene: TRBV25-1
D gene: -
J gene: TRBJ2-1
CDR3 length: 15
clone size: -
CDR3 DNA: TGTGCCAGCAGTGTGAGGGCGGGTTCCTACAATGAGCAGTTCTTC
CDR3 protein: CASSVRAGSYNEQFF

V gene: TRBV19
D gene: -
J gene: TRBJ2-2
CDR3 length: 14
clone size: once
CDR3 DNA: TGTGCCAGTAGTACCCAGGTCGTAACCGGGGAGCTGTTTTTT
CDR3 protein: CASSTQVVTGELFF

V gene: TRBV5-1
D gene: TRBD1
J gene: TRBJ1-5
CDR3 length: 15
clone size: few
CDR3 DNA: TGCGCCAGCAGCAGGGGGACAGGGTTGAATCAGCCCCAGCATTTT
CDR3 protein: CASSRGTGLNQPQHF

V gene: TRBV6-1
D gene: -
J gene: TRBJ1-1
CDR3 length: 15
clone size: -
CDR3 DNA: TGTGCCAGCAGTGATGAGGCCATATTGAACACTGAAGCTTTCTTT
CDR3 protein: CASSDEAILNTEAFF